The text below deals with one TCR beta chain. The source of the sample is a study of shared clonotypes between healthy human individuals. The table came from immunoSEQ multiplex PCR; TCRdb's copy has only in-frame clones and leaves some out. The profile shows over a million clones, over 95% of them singletons. Sequencing was carried out using naive CD4+ T cells sorted from blood. Subset here: CD45RA+ positively selected. This TCR came from a man aged 25 to 40 in good health.

CDR3 amino acids: CASSWPGQGNNEQFF. The CDR3 coding sequence is TGTGCCAGCAGCTGGCCGGGACAGGGGAACAATGAGCAGTTCTTC. The gene calls are TRBV5-6 and TRBJ2-1; 10 bases are a match to TRBD1. Germline V gene lookup returns CDR1 SGHDT and CDR2 YYEEEE. CDR3 size: 15 residues. V lost 3 bases and J lost 5; bases outside the gene matches: 5.